Listed here is a single T cell receptor beta chain. Antigen: not known. The data were obtained in a study of T cell responses to AZD1222 COVID-19 vaccine. Study-level results: All repertoire sampling was performed exclusively after the peak T cell response. Reportedly, close to half of spike-specific TCRs are directed against unmutated variant regions. Among AZD1222 vaccinees, only five or six were seropositive at baseline. In a largely white British group with more females than males, clonal diversity was possibly underestimated.

Profiling relied on immunoSEQ multiplex PCR, and the TCRdb table lists in-frame clones only, not all of them. Of over 100,000 clones listed, roughly 87% are singletons. This CDR3 region has 15 residues. V was clipped by 5 bases and J by 0 bases; unmatched bases: 3. Germline-derived CDR1 and CDR2 are LNHNV and YYDKDF (reference sequence). The material was peripheral blood, obtained on day 0 of AZD1222 vaccination. The chain uses TRBV15 and TRBJ2-3; 9 positions match TRBD1. The sequence was obtained from an adult in good health. This chain's CDR3 is CATSQGQGSTDTQYF. CDR3 in DNA: TGTGCCACCAGCCAGGGACAGGGAAGCACAGATACGCAGTATTTT.